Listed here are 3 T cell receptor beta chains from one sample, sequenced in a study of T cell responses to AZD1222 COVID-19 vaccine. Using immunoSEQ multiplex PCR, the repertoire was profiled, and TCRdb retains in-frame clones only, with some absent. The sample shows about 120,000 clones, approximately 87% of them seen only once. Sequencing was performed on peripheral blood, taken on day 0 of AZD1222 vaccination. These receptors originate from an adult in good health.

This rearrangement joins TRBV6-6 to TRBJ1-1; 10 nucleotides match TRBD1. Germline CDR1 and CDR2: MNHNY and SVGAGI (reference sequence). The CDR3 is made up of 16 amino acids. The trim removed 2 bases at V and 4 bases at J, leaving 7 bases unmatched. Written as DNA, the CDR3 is TGTGCCAGCAGTTACCGGACAGGGGGAGGCGGCACTGAAGCTTTCTTT. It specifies CASSYRTGGGGTEAFF.

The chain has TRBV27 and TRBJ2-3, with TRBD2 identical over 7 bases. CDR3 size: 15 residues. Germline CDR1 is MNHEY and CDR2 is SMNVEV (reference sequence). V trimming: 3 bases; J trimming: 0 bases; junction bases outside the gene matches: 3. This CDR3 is CASSFLGGSTDTQYF. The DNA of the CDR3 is TGTGCCAGCAGTTTTTTGGGGGGGAGCACAGATACGCAGTATTTT.

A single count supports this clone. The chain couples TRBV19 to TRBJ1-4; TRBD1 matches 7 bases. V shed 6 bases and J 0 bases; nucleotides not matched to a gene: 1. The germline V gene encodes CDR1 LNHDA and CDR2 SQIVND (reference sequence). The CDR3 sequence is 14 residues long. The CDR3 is CASSGTATNEKLFF. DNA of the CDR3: TGTGCCAGTAGCGGGACAGCAACTAATGAAAAACTGTTTTTT.